This TCR beta chain was recorded in a study of shared clonotypes between healthy human individuals. Study in general: Donors had three CD4 naive, three CD4 memory, two CD8 naive and one CD8 memory plate apiece.

Data came from immunoSEQ multiplex PCR; TCRdb stores just in-frame clones and leaves some out. The sample includes 2 million to 2.5 million clones, around 95% of them seen just once. The receptor's source is a man aged 18 to 30 in good health. Sample: naive CD4+ T cells sorted from blood. Subset of the sample: CD45RA+ positively selected.

DNA for the CDR3: TGTGCCAGCAGCTGGGACAGGGCCCGGAATGAGCAGTTCTTC. Its translation is CASSWDRARNEQFF. The chain employs TRBV7-8 and TRBJ2-1; 9 nucleotides align to TRBD1. The CDR3 runs 14 residues. V lost 4 bases to trimming and J lost 7 bases; unmatched junction nucleotides: 5. Per the germline V gene, CDR1 is SGHVS and CDR2 is FQNEAQ.